This TCR delta chain was profiled in a study of Vδ1+ human thymocytes. This clone has only a few counts. What it binds is not known. Overall study results and limits: Thymic TRG and TRD repertoires appeared highly polyclonal. Thymic delta-chain repertoires held roughly 19% Vdelta2 sequences and few Vdelta3, despite high sort purity.

Germline CDR1 and CDR2: TSWWSYY and QGS. The ends were cut back, 3 bases at V and 3 bases at J, with 17 bases in the middle. This CDR3 contains 16 residues. RNA was extracted from the cells and then reverse transcribed. The CDR3 regions were amplified by multiplex PCR from V-gene primers to a constant-region primer. TCRdb reprocessed the multiplex PCR reads through CATT. The sample gives about 75,000 delta-chain clones, about 30% of which show up once; 0.2% to 0.3% is in the top ten. The sequencing sample was made of Vdelta1+ gamma-delta thymocytes from the thymus. Noted subset: FACS-sorted CD3+ TCRalphabeta- TCRVdelta1+ TCRVdelta2- thymocytes. The clonotype was recovered from a boy younger than two who had congenital heart surgery. The chain employs TRDV1 and TRDJ1; D is unclear. The CDR3: CALGDFSPTLPDKLIF. In nucleotides, the CDR3 is TGTGCTCTTGGGGATTTCTCCCCCACTCTGCCCGATAAACTCATCTTT.